The TCR beta chain under discussion was sequenced for a study of resident and recirculating memory T cells in vitiligo. This CDR3 is built from 13 residues. In germline, CDR1 is MNHNS, CDR2 SASEGT. Trimming left V 6 bases short and J 4 bases short, with 13 bases between. Stable vitiligo meant no lesion change over the previous 6 months. Assay used: immunoSEQ multiplex PCR; TCRdb lists only in-frame clones, some missing. Here the sample spans 70,000 to 85,000 clones, approximately 90% being singletons. Sequenced sample: blood. The source of this sequence is a male donor with vitiligo. J is TRBJ2-7 and V is TRBV6-1; maybe TRBD1 (6 bases). CDR3 nucleotides: TGTGCCAGCAGCCCCGGACAGAAATACGAGCAGTACTTC. The encoded protein is CASSPGQKYEQYF.